These 8 T cell receptor beta chains came from one sample sequenced in a study of CD8+ T cells in alopecia areata. Treatment defined: oral pan-JAK inhibitor, 5-10 mg twice daily. In each case, RNA was isolated and then reverse transcribed into cDNA as the sequencing template. Sequenced by immunoSEQ multiplex PCR; TCRdb stores in-frame clones only, minus some. The sample carries about 190,000 clones, around 60% recorded once. This specimen consisted of CD4+ T cells sorted from blood, obtained at week 4, from a patient treated with tofacitinib. These receptors were collected from a human donor with alopecia areata.

The rearrangement uses TRBV6-5 and TRBJ2-5, with 9 bases identical to TRBD1. Germline V gene sequence: CDR1 MNHEY, CDR2 SVGAGI. The CDR3 is made up of 15 amino acids. The V and J ends lost 6 bases and 5 bases, in that order; junction bases with no gene match: 10. In DNA form, the CDR3 reads TGTGCCAGCAGGCCTTACAGGGGGCTTCGGGAGACCCAGTACTTC. This translates into CASRPYRGLRETQYF.

In this sample, this clone turned up a few times. This chain joins TRBV5-1 and TRBJ1-4; the D is unclear. Germline V CDR1 and CDR2: SGHRS, YFSETQ. CDR3 length: 14 amino acids. V was clipped by 0 bases and J by 2 bases, with 5 bases between them. The CDR3 DNA sequence: TGCGCCAGCAGCTTGGGGGTCACTAATGAAAAACTGTTTTTT. It is translated as CASSLGVTNEKLFF.

This clone was seen more than once but under ten times. The chain is built from TRBV18 and TRBJ2-7; D assignment may be TRBD1 or TRBD2 (7 bases each). Germline V CDR1 and CDR2: KGHSH, LQKENI. V lost 8 bases and J lost 1, with 15 bases in between. The CDR3 has 14 residues. CDR3 nucleotides: TGTGCCAGCACAGGGGAGGGCGAATCCTACGAGCAGTACTTC. This gives the protein CASTGEGESYEQYF. The full variable domain, with the rest looked up from reference TRBV18 and TRBJ2-7, is NAGVMQNPRHLVRRRGQEARLRCSPMKGHSHVYWYRQLPEEGLKFMVYLQKENIIDESGMPKERFSAEFPKEGPSILRIQQVVRGDSAAYFCASTGEGESYEQYFGPGTRLTVT.

In its sample, this clone was seen once. The V gene is TRBV7-9, the J gene TRBJ2-4; the D is unclear. V shed 1 base and J shed 9 bases, with 13 bases lying between them. The CDR3 is made up of 14 amino acids. The germline V gene has CDR1 SEHNR and CDR2 FQNEAQ (reference sequence). DNA for the CDR3: TGTGCCAGCAGCTTAGGCGCCCAGAGCCGCATTCAGTACTTC. Its protein is CASSLGAQSRIQYF.

The rearrangement uses TRBV4-1 and TRBJ1-2; D is perhaps TRBD1 (6 bases). The CDR3 loop spans 16 amino acids. The V gene's germline CDR1 is MGHRA and CDR2 YSYEKL. V was shortened by 3 bases and J by 0 bases, with 14 bases between the two germline ends. The CDR3 protein is CASSQGRDTTNYGYTF. The DNA for the CDR3 is TGCGCCAGCAGCCAGGGTAGGGACACCACTAACTATGGCTACACCTTC.

This clone was seen only a few times. The chain uses TRBV6-5 and TRBJ2-3; TRBD2 matches 8 bases. The V gene end was trimmed by 10 bases and the J gene end by 4 bases; junction bases not matched to a gene: 13. From germline, CDR1 is MNHEY and CDR2 SVGAGI. The CDR3 is made up of 15 amino acids. CDR3 nucleotides: TGTGCCACCTCCCGGACCGGGAGGGAAGCAGATACGCAGTATTTT. Protein product: CATSRTGREADTQYF.

This clone was recorded only once. The chain joins TRBV5-1 to TRBJ1-2, with 7 bases identical to TRBD1. CDR1 and CDR2 from the germline V gene are SGHRS and YFSETQ. CDR3 length equals 14 residues. V dropped 5 bases and J dropped 0; count of bases not matched to a gene: 4. The DNA for the CDR3 is TGCGCCAGCAGTACAGGGGCCCCTAACTATGGCTACACCTTC. Its translation: CASSTGAPNYGYTF.

In its sample, this clone was seen a few times. The chain links TRBV28 to TRBJ2-7, with 7 bases aligning to TRBD2. V shed 6 bases and J 3 bases; nucleotides not matched to a gene: 8. CDR1 is MDHEN and CDR2 is SYDVKM in the germline V gene. CDR3 length: 14 residues. The CDR3 region is CASRLAGDRYEQYF. The CDR3 region has the DNA TGTGCCAGCAGGCTCGCGGGGGATCGCTACGAGCAGTACTTC.